This record concerns one T cell receptor (beta chain) sequence. This CDR3 is also generated by other DNA sequences in the sample. The data stem from a study of blood T cell repertoires in COVID-19. Turning to the study itself: There were acute and convalescent COVID-19 samples, and they came from the United States, Italy and Spain. Sources were T cells, B-cell-depleted T cells, or PBMCs; the material itself was cDNA or gDNA.

In the authors' workflow: Reference gene primer amplification in the assay estimated nucleated cell counts. The method was immunoSEQ multiplex PCR; TCRdb's version includes in-frame clones alone and lacks a portion of them. V and J calls and clone size are as listed in that table; D and trimming were resolved from the DNA. Of around 200,000 clones listed, approximately 85% are singletons. Germline CDR1 reads MDHEN; CDR2 reads SYDVKM. The CDR3 totals 12 residues. The V and J ends lost 2 bases and 5 bases respectively, with 6 bases between them. J is TRBJ1-2 and V is TRBV28; D is undetermined. The specimen was peripheral blood. The receptor comes from a man in his 60s with acute or convalescent COVID-19. As DNA, the CDR3 is TGTGCCAGCAGTTTACCGGGTTATGGCTACACCTTC. As protein: CASSLPGYGYTF.